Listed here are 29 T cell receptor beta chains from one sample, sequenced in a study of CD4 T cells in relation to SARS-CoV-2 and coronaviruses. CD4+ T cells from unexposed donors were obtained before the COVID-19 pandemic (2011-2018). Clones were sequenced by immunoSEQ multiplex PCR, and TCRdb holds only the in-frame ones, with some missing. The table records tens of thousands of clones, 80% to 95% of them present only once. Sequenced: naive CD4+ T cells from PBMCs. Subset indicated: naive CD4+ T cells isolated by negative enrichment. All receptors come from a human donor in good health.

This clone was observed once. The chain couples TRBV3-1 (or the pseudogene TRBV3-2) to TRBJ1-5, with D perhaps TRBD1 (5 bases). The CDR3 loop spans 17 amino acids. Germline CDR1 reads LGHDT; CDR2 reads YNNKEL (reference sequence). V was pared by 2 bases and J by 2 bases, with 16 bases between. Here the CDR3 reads CASSQNYRVRGNQPQHF. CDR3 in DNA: TGTGCCAGCAGCCAAAATTATCGTGTCAGGGGCAATCAGCCCCAGCATTTT.

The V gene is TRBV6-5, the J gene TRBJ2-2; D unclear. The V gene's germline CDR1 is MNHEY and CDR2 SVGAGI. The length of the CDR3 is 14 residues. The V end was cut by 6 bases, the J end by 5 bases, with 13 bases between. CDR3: CASSARSRTGELFF. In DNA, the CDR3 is TGTGCCAGCAGCGCTAGGTCGCGGACCGGGGAGCTGTTTTTT.

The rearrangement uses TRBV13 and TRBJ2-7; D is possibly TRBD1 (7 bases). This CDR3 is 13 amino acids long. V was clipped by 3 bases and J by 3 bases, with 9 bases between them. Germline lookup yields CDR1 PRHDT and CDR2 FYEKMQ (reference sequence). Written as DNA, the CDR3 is TGTGCCAGCAGCTTCCAGGGGGGCTACGAGCAGTACTTC. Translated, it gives CASSFQGGYEQYF.

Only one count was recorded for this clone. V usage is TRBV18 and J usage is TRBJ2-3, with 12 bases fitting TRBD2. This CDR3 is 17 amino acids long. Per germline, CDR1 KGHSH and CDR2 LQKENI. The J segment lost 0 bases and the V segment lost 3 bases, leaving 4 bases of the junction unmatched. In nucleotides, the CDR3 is TGTGCCAGCTCACCGAGGACTAGCGGGACTAGCACAGATACGCAGTATTTT. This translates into CASSPRTSGTSTDTQYF.

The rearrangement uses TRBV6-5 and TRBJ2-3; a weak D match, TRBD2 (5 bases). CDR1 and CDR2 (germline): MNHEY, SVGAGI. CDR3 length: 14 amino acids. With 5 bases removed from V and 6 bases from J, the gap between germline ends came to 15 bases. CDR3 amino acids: CASSRTAGADTQYF. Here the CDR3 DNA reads TGTGCCAGCAGTCGAACGGCGGGCGCGGATACGCAGTATTTT.

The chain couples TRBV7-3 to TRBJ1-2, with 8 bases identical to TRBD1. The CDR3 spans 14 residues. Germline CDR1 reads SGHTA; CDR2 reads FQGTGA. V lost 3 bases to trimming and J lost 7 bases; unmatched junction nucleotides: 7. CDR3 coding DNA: TGTGCCAGCAGCTTGACAGGGGTGGGAAGTGGCTACACCTTC. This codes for CASSLTGVGSGYTF.

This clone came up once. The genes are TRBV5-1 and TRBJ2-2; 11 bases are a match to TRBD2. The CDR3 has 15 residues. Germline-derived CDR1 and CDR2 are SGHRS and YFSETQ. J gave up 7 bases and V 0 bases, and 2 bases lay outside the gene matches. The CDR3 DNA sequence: TGCGCCAGCAGCTTGGTGGGACTAGCGGTCGGGGAGCTGTTTTTT. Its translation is CASSLVGLAVGELFF. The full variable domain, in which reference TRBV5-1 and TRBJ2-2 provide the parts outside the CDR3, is KAGVTQTPRYLIKTRGQQVTLSCSPISGHRSVSWYQQTPGQGLQFLFEYFSETQRNKGNFPGRFSGRQFSNSRSEMNVSTLELGDSALYLCASSLVGLAVGELFFGEGSRLTVL.

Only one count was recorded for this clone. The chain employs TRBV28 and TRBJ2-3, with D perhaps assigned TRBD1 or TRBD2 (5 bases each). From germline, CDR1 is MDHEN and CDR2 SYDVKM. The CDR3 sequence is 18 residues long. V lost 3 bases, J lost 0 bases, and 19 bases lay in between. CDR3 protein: CASSFLFKRGRSTDTQYF. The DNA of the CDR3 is TGTGCCAGCAGTTTTTTATTCAAGAGGGGTCGTAGCACAGATACGCAGTATTTT.

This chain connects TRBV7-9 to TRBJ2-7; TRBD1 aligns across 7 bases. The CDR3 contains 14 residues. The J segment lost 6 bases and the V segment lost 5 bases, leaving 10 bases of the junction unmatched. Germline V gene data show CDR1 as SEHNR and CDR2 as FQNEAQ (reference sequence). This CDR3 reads CASSPGTVGGEQYF. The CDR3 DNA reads TGTGCCAGCAGCCCGGGGACAGTAGGAGGCGAGCAGTACTTC.

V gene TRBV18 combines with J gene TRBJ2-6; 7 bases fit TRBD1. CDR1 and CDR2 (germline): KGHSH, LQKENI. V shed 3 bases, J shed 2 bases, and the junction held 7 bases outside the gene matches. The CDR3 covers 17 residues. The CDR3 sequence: CASSPRQGQAGANVLTF. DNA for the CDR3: TGTGCCAGCTCACCTCGACAGGGTCAGGCTGGGGCCAACGTCCTGACTTTC.

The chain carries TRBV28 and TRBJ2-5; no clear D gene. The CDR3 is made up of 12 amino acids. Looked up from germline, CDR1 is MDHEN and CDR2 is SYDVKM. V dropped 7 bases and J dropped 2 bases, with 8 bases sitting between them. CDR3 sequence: CASIGQQETQYF. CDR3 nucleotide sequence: TGTGCCAGCATCGGTCAGCAAGAGACCCAGTACTTC. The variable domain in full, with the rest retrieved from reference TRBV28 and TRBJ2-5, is DVKVTQSSRYLVKRTGEKVFLECVQDMDHENMFWYRQDPGLGLRLIYFSYDVKMKEKGDIPEGYSVSREKKERFSLILESASTNQTSMYLCASIGQQETQYFGPGTRLLVL.

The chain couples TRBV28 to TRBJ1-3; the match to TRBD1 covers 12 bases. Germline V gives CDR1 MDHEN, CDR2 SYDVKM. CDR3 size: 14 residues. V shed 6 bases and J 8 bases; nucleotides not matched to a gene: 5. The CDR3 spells CASRGTGGQYTIYF. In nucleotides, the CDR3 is TGTGCCAGCAGGGGGACAGGGGGCCAATACACCATATATTTT. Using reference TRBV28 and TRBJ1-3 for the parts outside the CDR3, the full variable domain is DVKVTQSSRYLVKRTGEKVFLECVQDMDHENMFWYRQDPGLGLRLIYFSYDVKMKEKGDIPEGYSVSREKKERFSLILESASTNQTSMYLCASRGTGGQYTIYFGEGSWLTVV.

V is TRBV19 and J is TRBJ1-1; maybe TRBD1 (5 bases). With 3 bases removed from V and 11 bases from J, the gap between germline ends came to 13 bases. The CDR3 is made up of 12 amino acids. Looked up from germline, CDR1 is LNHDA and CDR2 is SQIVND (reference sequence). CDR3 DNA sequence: TGTGCCAGTAGTATTTCGGAGGGACGGGCTTTCTTT. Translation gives CASSISEGRAFF.

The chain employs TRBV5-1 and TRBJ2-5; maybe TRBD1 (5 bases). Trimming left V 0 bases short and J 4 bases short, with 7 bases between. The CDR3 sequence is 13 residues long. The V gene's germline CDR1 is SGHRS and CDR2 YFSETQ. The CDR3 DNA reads TGCGCCAGCAGCTTGGAGGGGTCAGAGACCCAGTACTTC. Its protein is CASSLEGSETQYF.

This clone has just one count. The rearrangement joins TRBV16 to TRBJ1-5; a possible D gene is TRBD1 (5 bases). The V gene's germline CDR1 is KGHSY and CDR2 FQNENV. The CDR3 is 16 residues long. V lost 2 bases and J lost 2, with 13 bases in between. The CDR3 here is CASSQLGTGRNQPQHF. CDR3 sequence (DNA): TGTGCCAGCAGCCAACTTGGGACTGGACGCAATCAGCCCCAGCATTTT.

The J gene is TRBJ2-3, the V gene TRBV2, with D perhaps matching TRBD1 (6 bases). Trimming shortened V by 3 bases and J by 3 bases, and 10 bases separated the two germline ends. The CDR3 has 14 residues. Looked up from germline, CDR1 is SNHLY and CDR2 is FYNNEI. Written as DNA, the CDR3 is TGTGCCAGCAGTGACACAGGGTTGACAGATACGCAGTATTTT. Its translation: CASSDTGLTDTQYF.

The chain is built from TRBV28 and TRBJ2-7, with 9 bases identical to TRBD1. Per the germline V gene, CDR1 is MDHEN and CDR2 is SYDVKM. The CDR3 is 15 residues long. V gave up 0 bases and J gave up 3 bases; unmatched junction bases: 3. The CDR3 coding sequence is TGTGCCAGCAGTTTATGGACAGGGGGAAACTACGAGCAGTACTTC. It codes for CASSLWTGGNYEQYF.

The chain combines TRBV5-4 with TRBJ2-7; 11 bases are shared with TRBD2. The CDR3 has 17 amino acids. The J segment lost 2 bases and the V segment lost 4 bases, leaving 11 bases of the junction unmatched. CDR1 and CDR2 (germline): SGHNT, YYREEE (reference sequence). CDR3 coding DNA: TGTGCCAGCAGCGCCGGGACTAGCGGTCCCCCTGCCTACGAGCAGTACTTC. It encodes CASSAGTSGPPAYEQYF.

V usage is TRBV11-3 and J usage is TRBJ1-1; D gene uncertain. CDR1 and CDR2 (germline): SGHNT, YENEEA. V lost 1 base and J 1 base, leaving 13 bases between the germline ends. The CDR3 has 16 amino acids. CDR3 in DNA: TGTGCCAGCAGCTTAGTCGGCAGCAGAGCGAACACTGAAGCTTTCTTT. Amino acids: CASSLVGSRANTEAFF. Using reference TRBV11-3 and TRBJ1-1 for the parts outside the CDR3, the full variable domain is EAGVVQSPRYKIIEKKQPVAFWCNPISGHNTLYWYLQNLGQGPELLIRYENEEAVDDSQLPKDRFSAERLKGVDSTLKIQPAELGDSAVYLCASSLVGSRANTEAFFGQGTRLTVV.

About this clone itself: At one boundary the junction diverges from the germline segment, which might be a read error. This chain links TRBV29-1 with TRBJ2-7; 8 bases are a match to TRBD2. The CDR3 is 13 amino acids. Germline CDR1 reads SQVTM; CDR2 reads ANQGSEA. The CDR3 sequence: CSVEDPSGGLAWF. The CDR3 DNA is TGCAGCGTTGAAGATCCGAGCGGGGGCCTAGCCTGGTTC.

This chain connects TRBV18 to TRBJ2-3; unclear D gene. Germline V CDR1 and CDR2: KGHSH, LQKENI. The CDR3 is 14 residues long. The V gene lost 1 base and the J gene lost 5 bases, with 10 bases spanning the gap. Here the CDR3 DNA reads TGTGCCAGCTCACCACAGTTCGCCGGAGATACGCAGTATTTT. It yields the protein CASSPQFAGDTQYF.

The CDR3 spells CAISERRLSEGDFGYTF. CDR3 DNA sequence: TGTGCCATCAGTGAAAGACGACTCTCTGAAGGGGATTTTGGCTACACCTTC. J is TRBJ1-2 and V is TRBV10-3; a weak D match, TRBD1 (5 bases). The V end lost 3 bases, the J end lost 7 bases, and 24 bases lay between the germline ends. The germline V gene has CDR1 ENHRY and CDR2 SYGVKD. The CDR3 loop spans 17 amino acids.

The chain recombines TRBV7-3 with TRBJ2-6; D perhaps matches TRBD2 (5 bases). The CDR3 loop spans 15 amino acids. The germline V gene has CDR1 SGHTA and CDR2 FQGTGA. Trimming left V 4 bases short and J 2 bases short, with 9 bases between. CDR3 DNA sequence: TGTGCCAGCAGCTCCCCGGGGACTGGGGCCAACGTCCTGACTTTC. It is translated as CASSSPGTGANVLTF.

Here the CDR3 DNA reads TGTGCCAGCAGCTCAACGAGAGGGGATGAGCAGTTCTTC. It encodes CASSSTRGDEQFF. The chain recombines TRBV7-2 with TRBJ2-1; D might be TRBD1 or TRBD2, each matching 5 bases. CDR3 length equals 13 residues. Germline CDR1 SGHTA, CDR2 FQGNSA. V was pared by 4 bases and J by 8 bases, with 12 bases between.

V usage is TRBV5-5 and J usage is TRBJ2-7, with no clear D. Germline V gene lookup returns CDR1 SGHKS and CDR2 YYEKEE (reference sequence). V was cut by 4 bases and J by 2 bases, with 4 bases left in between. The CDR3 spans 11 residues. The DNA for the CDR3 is TGTGCCAGCAGCCGCACCTACGAGCAGTACTTC. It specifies CASSRTYEQYF.

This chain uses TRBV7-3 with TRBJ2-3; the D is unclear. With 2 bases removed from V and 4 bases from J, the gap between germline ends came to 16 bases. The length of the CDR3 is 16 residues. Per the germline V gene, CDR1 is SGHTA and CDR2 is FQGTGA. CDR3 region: CASSLYAVSSPDTQYF. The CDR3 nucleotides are TGTGCCAGCAGCTTATATGCAGTTTCTTCCCCAGATACGCAGTATTTT.

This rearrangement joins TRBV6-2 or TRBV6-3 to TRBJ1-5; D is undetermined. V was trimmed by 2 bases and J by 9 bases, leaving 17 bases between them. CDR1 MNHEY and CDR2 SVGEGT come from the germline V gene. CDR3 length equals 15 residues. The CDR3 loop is CASSYVVATPGPQHF. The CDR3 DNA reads TGTGCCAGCAGTTACGTAGTTGCCACGCCGGGGCCCCAGCATTTT.

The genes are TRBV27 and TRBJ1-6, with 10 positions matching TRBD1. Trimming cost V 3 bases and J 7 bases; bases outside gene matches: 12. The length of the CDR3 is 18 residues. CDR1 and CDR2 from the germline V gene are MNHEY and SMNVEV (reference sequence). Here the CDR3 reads CASSFRFRDRGRNSPLHF. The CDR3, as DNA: TGTGCCAGCAGTTTTAGATTTCGGGACAGGGGCCGCAATTCACCCCTCCACTTT.

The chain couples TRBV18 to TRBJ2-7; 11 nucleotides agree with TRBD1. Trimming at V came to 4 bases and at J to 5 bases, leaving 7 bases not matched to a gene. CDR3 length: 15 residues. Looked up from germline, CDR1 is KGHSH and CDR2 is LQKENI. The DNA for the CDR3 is TGTGCCAGCTCACTTATGGACAGGGGGCGGAACGAGCAGTACTTC. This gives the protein CASSLMDRGRNEQYF. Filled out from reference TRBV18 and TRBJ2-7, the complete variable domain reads NAGVMQNPRHLVRRRGQEARLRCSPMKGHSHVYWYRQLPEEGLKFMVYLQKENIIDESGMPKERFSAEFPKEGPSILRIQQVVRGDSAAYFCASSLMDRGRNEQYFGPGTRLTVT.